This TCR beta chain appears in the sequencing data of a study of CXCR3-negative and CXCR3-positive naive CD8 T cells. General study findings and limits: For naive cells, CXCR3-negative and CXCR3-positive subsets had similar TRBV-TRBJ usage; for memory cells, usage differed. Cryopreservation partially decreased CXCR3 expression, and most assays used fresh PBMCs.

The CDR3 totals 14 residues. The germline CDR1 and CDR2 sequences are LNHDA and SQIVND (reference sequence). CD45RO-CCR7+CD27+CD95- expression identified naive CD8+ T cells. UMI-labeled TRB cDNA libraries were prepared by 5' RACE. From the 5' RACE reads, TCRdb lists one entry per CDR3 protein and no DNA. The sample has fewer than 95,000 distinct CDR3 sequences. Notes on this clonotype: Its cognate antigen is unknown.

Sequences were obtained from naive CXCR3- CD8+ T cells from blood. As for subset: CD45RO-CCR7+CD27+CD95- naive CD8+ T cells lacking CXCR3 (TNR3-). The V call is TRBV19, the J call TRBJ2-5. The sequence was obtained from a human donor in good health. Some clones in this sample may be carry-over from other donors' samples. This chain's CDR3 is CASSPFFEEETQYF.